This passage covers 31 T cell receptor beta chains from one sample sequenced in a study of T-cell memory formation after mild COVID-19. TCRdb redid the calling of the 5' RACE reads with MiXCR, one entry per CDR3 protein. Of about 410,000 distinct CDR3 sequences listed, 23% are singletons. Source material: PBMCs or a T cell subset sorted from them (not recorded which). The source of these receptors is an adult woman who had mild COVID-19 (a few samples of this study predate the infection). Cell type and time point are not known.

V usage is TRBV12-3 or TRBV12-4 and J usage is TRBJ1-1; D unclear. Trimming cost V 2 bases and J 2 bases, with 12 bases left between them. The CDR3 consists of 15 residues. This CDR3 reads CASSLPRSVNTEAFF. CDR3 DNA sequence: TGTGCCAGCAGTTTACCTCGATCTGTAAACACTGAAGCTTTCTTT.

The CDR3 bases are TGTGCCAGCAGCTTTACAGGAGGAAGGAACACTGAAGCTTTCTTT. This codes for CASSFTGGRNTEAFF. The chain recombines TRBV7-9 with TRBJ1-1; TRBD1 is a possible D gene (5 bases). The germline V gene has CDR1 SEHNR and CDR2 FQNEAQ (reference sequence). Between the trimmed V and J ends, which lost 3 bases and 1 base, there was a span of 12 bases. CDR3 length equals 15 residues.

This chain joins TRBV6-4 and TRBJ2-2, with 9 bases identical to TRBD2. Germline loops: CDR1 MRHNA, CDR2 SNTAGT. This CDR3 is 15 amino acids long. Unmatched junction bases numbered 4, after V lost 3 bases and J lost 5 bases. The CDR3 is CASSEAGGLTGELFF. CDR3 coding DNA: TGTGCCAGCAGTGAAGCGGGAGGCCTGACCGGGGAGCTGTTTTTT.

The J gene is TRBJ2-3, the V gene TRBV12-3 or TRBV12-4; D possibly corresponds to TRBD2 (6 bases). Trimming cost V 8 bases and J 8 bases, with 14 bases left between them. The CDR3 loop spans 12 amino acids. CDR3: CASCGTLGTQYF. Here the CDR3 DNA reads TGTGCCAGCTGTGGGACTTTGGGTACGCAGTATTTT.

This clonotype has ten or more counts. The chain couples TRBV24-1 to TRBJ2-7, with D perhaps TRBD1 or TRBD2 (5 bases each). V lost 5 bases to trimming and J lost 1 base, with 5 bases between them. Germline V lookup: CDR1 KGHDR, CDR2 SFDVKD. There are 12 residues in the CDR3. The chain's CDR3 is CATSGGSYEQYF. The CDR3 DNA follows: TGTGCCACCAGTGGGGGGTCCTACGAGCAGTACTTC.

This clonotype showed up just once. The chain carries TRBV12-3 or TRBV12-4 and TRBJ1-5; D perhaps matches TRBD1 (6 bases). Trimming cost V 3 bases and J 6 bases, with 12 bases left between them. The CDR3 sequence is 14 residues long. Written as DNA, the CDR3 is TGTGCCAGCAGTTTTACAGGGTTTATTCAGCCCCAGCATTTT. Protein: CASSFTGFIQPQHF.

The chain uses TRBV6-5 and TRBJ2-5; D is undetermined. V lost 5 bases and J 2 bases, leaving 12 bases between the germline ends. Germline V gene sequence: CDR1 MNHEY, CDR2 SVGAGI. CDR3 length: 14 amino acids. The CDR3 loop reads CASSPEDFQETQYF. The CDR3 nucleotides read TGTGCCAGCAGTCCCGAGGATTTTCAAGAGACCCAGTACTTC.

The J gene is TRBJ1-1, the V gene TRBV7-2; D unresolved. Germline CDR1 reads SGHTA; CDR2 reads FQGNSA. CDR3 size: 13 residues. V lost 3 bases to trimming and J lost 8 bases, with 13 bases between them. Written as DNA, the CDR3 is TGTGCCAGCAGCTTTGAGACGTCATGGGAAGCTTTCTTT. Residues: CASSFETSWEAFF.

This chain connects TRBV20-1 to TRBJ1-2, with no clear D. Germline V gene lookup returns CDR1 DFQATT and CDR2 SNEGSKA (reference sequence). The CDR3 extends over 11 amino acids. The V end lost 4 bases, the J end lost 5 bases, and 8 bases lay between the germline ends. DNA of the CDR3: TGCAGTGCTACCGATGGGTATGGCTACACCTTC. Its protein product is CSATDGYGYTF.

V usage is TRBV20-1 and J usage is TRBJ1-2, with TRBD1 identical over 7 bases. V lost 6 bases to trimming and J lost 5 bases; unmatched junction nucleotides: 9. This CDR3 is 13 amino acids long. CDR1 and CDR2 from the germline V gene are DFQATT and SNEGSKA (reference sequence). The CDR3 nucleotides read TGCAGTGCCAGGGGGGACGGAAGTTATGGCTACACCTTC. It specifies CSARGDGSYGYTF.

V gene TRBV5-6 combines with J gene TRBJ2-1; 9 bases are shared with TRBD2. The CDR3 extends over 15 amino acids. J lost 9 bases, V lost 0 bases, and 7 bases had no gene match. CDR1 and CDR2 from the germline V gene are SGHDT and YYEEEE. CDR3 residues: CASSLGGTSPGEQFF. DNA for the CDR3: TGTGCCAGCAGCTTGGGAGGGACTAGCCCCGGTGAGCAGTTCTTC. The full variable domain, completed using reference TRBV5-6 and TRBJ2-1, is DAGVTQSPTHLIKTRGQQVTLRCSPKSGHDTVSWYQQALGQGPQFIFQYYEEEERQRGNFPDRFSGHQFPNYSSELNVNALLLGDSALYLCASSLGGTSPGEQFFGPGTRLTVL.

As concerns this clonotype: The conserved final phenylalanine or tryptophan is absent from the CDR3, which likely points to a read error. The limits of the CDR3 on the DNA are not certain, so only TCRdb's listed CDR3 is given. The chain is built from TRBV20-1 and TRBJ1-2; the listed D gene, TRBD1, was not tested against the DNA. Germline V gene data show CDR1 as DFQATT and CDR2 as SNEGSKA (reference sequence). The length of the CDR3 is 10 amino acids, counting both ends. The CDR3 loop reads CSARGGGTVL.

CDR3 sequence reads: CASRTGTRTYEQYF. CDR3 DNA: TGTGCCAGCAGGACCGGGACCAGGACCTACGAGCAGTACTTC. The chain couples TRBV12-3 or TRBV12-4 to TRBJ2-7, with D possibly called TRBD1 or TRBD2 (5 bases each). Trimming shortened V by 6 bases and J by 2 bases, and 14 bases separated the two germline ends. The CDR3 length is 14 residues.

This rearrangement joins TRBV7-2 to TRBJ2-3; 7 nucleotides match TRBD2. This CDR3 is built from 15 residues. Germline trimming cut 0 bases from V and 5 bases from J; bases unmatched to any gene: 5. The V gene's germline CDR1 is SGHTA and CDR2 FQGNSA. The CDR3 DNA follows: TGTGCCAGCAGCTTAGCTAGCGGGCCTCAAGATACGCAGTATTTT. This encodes CASSLASGPQDTQYF.

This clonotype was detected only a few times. CDR3 sequence reads: CSASIPQARTYEQYF. The CDR3 DNA follows: TGCAGTGCTAGCATCCCGCAGGCTAGGACTTACGAGCAGTACTTC. The V gene is TRBV20-1, the J gene TRBJ2-7; D possibly corresponds to TRBD2 (5 bases). The CDR3 has 15 residues. Germline V lookup: CDR1 DFQATT, CDR2 SNEGSKA (reference sequence). Trimming cost V 3 bases and J 4 bases, with 19 bases left between them.

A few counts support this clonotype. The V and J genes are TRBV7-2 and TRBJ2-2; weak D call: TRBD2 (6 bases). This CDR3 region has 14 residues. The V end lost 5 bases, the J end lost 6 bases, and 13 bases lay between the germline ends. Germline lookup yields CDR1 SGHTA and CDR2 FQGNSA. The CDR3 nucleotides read TGTGCCAGCAGCATGAATGGAGGGCCCGGGGAGCTGTTTTTT. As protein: CASSMNGGPGELFF. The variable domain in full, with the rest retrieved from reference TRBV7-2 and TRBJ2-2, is GAGVSQSPSNKVTEKGKDVELRCDPISGHTALYWYRQSLGQGLEFLIYFQGNSAPDKSGLPSDRFSAERTGGSVSTLTIQRTQQEDSAVYLCASSMNGGPGELFFGEGSRLTVL.

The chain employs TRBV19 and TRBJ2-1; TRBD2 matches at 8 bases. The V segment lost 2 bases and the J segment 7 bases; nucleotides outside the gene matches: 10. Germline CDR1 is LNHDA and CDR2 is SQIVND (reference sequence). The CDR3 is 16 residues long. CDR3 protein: CASSIRSSPGGNEQFF. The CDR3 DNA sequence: TGTGCCAGTAGTATAAGATCCTCACCGGGAGGGAATGAGCAGTTCTTC.

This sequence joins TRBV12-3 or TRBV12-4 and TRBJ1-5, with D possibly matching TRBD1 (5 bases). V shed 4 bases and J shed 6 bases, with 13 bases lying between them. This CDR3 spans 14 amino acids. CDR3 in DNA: TGTGCCAGCAGTTCCGGGGGAGGGAGTCAGCCCCAGCATTTT. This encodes CASSSGGGSQPQHF.

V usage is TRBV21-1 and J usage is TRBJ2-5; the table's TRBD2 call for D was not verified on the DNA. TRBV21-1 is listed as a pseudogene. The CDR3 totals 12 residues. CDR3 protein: CASGGRQETQYF. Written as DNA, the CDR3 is TGTGCCAGCGGAGGCAGGCAAGAGACCCAGTACTTC.

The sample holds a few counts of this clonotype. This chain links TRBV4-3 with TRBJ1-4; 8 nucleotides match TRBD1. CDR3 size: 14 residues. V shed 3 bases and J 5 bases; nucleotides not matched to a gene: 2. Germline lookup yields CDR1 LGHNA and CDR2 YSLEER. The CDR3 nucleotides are TGCGCCAGCAGCCACCGACAGGGGAATGAAAAACTGTTTTTT. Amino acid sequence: CASSHRQGNEKLFF.

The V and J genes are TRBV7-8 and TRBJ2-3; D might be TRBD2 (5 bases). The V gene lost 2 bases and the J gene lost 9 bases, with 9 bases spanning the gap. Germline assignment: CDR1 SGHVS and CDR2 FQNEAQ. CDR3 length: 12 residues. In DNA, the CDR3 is TGTGCCAGCAGCTTATTATCGGGAACGCAGTATTTT. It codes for CASSLLSGTQYF.

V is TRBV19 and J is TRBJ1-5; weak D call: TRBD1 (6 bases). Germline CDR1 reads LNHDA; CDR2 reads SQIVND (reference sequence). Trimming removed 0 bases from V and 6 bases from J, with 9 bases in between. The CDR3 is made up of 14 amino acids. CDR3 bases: TGTGCCAGTAGTATAGATCAAGGGGGTCAGCCCCAGCATTTT. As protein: CASSIDQGGQPQHF.

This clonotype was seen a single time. The chain's CDR3 is CASSLEGQGAFF. The CDR3 region has the DNA TGTGCCAGCAGCTTAGAGGGGCAGGGGGCTTTCTTT. The chain has TRBV7-9 and TRBJ1-1, with a possible D match to TRBD1 (6 bases). Trimming took off 1 base at V and 11 bases at J, with 11 bases between the two ends. The germline gives CDR1 SEHNR, CDR2 FQNEAQ (reference sequence). The CDR3 sequence is 12 residues long.

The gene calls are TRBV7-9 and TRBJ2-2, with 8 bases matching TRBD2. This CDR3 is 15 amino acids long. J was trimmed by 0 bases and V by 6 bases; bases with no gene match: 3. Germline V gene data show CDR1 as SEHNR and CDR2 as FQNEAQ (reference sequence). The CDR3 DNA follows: TGTGCCAGCAGACTTAGCGGGGCGAACACCGGGGAGCTGTTTTTT. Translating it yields CASRLSGANTGELFF.

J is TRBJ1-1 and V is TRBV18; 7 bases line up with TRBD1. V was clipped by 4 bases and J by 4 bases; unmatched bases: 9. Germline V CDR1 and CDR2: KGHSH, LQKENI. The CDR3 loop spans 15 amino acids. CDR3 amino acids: CASSRRTGEFTEAFF. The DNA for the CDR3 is TGTGCCAGCTCACGCAGGACAGGCGAGTTCACTGAAGCTTTCTTT.

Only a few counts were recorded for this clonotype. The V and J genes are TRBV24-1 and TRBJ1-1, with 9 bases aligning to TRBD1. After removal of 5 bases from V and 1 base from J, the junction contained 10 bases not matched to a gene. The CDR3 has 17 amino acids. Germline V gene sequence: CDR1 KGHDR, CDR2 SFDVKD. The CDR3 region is CATSVGNRGRRNTEAFF. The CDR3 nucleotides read TGTGCCACCAGTGTTGGGAACAGGGGGCGGAGGAACACTGAAGCTTTCTTT.

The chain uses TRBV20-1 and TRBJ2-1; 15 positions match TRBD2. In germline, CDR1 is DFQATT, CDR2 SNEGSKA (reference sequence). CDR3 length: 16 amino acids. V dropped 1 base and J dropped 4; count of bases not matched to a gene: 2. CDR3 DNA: TGCAGTGCTAGAGTAGGACTAGCGGGAGGGTACAATGAGCAGTTCTTC. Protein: CSARVGLAGGYNEQFF.

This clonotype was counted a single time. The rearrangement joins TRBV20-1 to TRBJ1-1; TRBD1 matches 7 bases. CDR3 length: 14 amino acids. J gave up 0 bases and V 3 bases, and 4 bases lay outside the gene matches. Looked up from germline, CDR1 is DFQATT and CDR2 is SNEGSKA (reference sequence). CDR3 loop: CSARTGTMNTEAFF. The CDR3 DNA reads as TGCAGTGCTAGGACAGGGACGATGAACACTGAAGCTTTCTTT.

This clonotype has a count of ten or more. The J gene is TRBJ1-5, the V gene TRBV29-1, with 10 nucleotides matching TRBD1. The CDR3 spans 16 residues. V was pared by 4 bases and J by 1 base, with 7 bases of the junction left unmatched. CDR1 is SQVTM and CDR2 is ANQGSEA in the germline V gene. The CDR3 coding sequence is TGCAGCGTTGTTGTGGACAGGGGGAGAAGCAATCAGCCCCAGCATTTT. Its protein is CSVVVDRGRSNQPQHF.

CDR3 amino acids: CASSSRGGEKLFF. Here the CDR3 DNA reads TGTGCCAGCAGCTCAAGAGGGGGAGAAAAACTGTTTTTT. This chain joins TRBV7-9 and TRBJ1-4; D may be TRBD1 (6 bases). The CDR3 loop spans 13 amino acids. Germline V gene data show CDR1 as SEHNR and CDR2 as FQNEAQ (reference sequence). V dropped 4 bases and J dropped 8 bases, with 11 bases sitting between them.

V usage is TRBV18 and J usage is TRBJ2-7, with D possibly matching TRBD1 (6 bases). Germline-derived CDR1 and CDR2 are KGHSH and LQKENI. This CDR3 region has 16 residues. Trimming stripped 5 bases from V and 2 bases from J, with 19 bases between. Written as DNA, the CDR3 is TGTGCCAGCTCAGCCGACAGGTTCGGGGCTACCTACGAGCAGTACTTC. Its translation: CASSADRFGATYEQYF.